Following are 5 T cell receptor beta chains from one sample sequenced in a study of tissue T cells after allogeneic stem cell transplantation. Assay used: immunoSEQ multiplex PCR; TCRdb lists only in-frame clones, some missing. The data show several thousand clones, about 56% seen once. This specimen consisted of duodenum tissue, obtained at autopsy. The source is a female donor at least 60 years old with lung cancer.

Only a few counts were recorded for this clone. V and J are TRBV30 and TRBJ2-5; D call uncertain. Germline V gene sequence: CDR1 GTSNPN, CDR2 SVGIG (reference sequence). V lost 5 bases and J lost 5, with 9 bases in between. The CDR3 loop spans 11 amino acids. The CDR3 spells CAWGFMETQYF. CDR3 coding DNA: TGTGCCTGGGGGTTTATGGAGACCCAGTACTTC.

This CDR3 reads CASSFTYSGYTF. DNA of the CDR3: TGTGCCAGCAGCTTTACCTATTCGGGCTACACCTTC. V and J are TRBV7-9 and TRBJ1-2; D unresolved. Trimming took 3 bases from V and 8 from J, leaving 10 bases between them. Germline V gene sequence: CDR1 SEHNR, CDR2 FQNEAQ (reference sequence). This CDR3 comprises 12 residues.

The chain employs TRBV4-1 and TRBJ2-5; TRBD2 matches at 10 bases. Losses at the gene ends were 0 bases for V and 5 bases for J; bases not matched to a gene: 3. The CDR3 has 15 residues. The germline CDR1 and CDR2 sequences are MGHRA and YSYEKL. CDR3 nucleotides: TGCGCCAGCAGCCAAGAGGGGACTAGCGTGGAGACCCAGTACTTC. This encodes CASSQEGTSVETQYF.

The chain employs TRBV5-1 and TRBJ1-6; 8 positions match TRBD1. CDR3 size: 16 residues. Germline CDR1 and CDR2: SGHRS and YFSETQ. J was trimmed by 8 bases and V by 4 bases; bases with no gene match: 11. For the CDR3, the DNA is TGCGCCAGCAGCCGGGGACAGGAATTGCTCTATTCACCCCTCCACTTT. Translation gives CASSRGQELLYSPLHF.

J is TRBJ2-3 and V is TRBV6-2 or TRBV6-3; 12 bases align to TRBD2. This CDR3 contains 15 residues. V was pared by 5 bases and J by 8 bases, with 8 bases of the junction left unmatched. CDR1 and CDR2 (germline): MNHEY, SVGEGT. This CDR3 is CASSRTSGVVGTQYF. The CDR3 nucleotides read TGTGCCAGCAGTCGGACTAGCGGGGTAGTTGGTACGCAGTATTTT.